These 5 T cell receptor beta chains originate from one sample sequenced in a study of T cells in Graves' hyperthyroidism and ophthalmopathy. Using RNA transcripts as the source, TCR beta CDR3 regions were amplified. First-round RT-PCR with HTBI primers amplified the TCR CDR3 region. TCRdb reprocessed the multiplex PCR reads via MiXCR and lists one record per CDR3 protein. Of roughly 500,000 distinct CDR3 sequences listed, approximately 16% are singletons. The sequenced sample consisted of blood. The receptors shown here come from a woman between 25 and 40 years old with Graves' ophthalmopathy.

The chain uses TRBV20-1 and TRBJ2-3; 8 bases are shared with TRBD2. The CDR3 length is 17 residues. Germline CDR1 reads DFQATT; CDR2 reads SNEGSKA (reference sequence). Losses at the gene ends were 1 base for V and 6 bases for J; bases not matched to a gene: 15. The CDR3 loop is CSARAVTLAAPADTQYF. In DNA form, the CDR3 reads TGCAGTGCTAGAGCCGTTACACTAGCGGCCCCGGCGGATACGCAGTATTTT.

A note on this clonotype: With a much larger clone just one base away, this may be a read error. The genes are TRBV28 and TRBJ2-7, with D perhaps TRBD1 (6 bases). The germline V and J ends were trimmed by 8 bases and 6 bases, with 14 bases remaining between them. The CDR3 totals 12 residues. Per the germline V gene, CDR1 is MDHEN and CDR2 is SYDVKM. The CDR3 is CASADSIGEQYF. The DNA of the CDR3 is TGTGCCAGCGCGGACAGTATCGGCGAGCAGTACTTC. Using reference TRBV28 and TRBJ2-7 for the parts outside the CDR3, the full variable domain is DVKVTQSSRYLVKRTGEKVFLECVQDMDHENMFWYRQDPGLGLRLIYFSYDVKMKEKGDIPEGYSVSREKKERFSLILESASTNQTSMYLCASADSIGEQYFGPGTRLTVT.

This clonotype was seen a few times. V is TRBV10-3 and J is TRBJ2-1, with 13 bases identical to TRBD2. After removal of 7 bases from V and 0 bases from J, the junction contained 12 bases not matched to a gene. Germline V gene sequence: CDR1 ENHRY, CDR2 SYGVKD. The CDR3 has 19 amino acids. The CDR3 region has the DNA TGTGCCATCACCGGGACTAGCGGGACACCCCAGAGCTCCTACAATGAGCAGTTCTTC. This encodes CAITGTSGTPQSSYNEQFF.

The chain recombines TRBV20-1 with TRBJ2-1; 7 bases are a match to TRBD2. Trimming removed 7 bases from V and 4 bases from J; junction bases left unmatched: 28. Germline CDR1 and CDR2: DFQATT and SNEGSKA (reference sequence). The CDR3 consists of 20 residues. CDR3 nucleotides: TGCAGTGGGTCACCCTACCCGGGACTAACCACTCGCGAGGTTTACAATGAGCAGTTCTTC. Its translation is CSGSPYPGLTTREVYNEQFF.

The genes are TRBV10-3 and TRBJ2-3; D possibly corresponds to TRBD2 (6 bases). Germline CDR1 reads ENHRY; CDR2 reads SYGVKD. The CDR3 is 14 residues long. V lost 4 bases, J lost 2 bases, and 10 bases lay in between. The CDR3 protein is CAISVGLLTDTQYF. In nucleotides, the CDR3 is TGTGCCATCAGTGTGGGACTGCTCACAGATACGCAGTATTTT.